What follows describes a single T cell receptor (beta chain). All TCR cDNA molecules were individually tagged with a unique molecular identifier. Using its own MiXCR run on the 5' RACE reads, TCRdb lists one record per CDR3 protein. The sample holds more than 12,000 distinct CDR3 sequences, 10% to 14% seen once. Trimming pared 7 bases from V and 5 bases from J, leaving 11 bases between. The CDR3 consists of 11 residues. The germline CDR1 and CDR2 sequences are SQVTM and ANQGSEA. These data are taken from a study of spatial heterogeneity in lung cancer. Study at large: Each time, sequencing found more beta-chain sequences than alpha-chain sequences.

Time point denoted: sample taken at primary tumor resection. Sequencing was performed on whole RNA extracted from tumor and nontumor lung tissue, or from frozen PBMC, and the material was left unsorted. The donors comprised around 76 untreated early-stage non-small cell lung cancer patients. This clonotype was sampled from a female donor with early-stage non-small cell lung cancer. The sequencing used PBMCs, collected at surgery. This chain joins TRBV29-1 and TRBJ2-5, with D tentatively TRBD1 (5 bases). The CDR3 DNA follows: TGCAGCGCCAGGGCCTGGGAGACCCAGTACTTC. Encoded protein: CSARAWETQYF.